This T cell receptor beta chain was captured in a study of identifying expanded T cells in peripheral blood. The study's findings and limits: Approximately two-week clone count variance significantly increased as total template count grew. About 1.3 clones differed between technical replicates, versus 16.4 and 19 over time.

Germline-derived CDR1 and CDR2 are SNHLY and FYNNEI. V was shortened by 6 bases and J by 3 bases, with 9 bases between the two germline ends. The CDR3 has 12 residues. Using immunoSEQ multiplex PCR, the repertoire was profiled, and TCRdb retains in-frame clones only, with some absent. The table shows under 150,000 clones, with 65% to 90% occurring only once. Turning to this clone: Its antigen remains unknown.

Healthy donors had no documented immune events, such as infections, while sampled. Sequenced sample: blood. This TCR was recovered from a person aged 18 to 69 in good health. The chain has TRBV2 and TRBJ2-7; no reliable D call. The CDR3 sequence is CASSREGYEQYF. In DNA, the CDR3 is TGTGCCAGCAGCCGCGAAGGCTACGAGCAGTACTTC. Supplemented by reference TRBV2 and TRBJ2-7, the full variable domain reads EPEVTQTPSHQVTQMGQEVILRCVPISNHLYFYWYRQILGQKVEFLVSFYNNEISEKSEIFDDQFSVERPDGSNFTLKIRSTKLEDSAMYFCASSREGYEQYFGPGTRLTVT.